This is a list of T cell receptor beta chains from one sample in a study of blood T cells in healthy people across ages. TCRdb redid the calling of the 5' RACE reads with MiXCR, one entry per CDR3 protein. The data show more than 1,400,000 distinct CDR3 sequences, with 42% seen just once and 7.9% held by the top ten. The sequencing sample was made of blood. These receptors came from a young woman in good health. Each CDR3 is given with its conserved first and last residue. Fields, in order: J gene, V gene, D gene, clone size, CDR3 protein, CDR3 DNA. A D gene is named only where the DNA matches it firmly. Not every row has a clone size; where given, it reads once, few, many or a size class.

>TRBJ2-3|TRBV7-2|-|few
CASSLEAGPSTDTQYF
TGTGCCAGCAGCTTAGAGGCGGGCCCCAGCACAGATACGCAGTATTTT
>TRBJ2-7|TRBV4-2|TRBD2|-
CASSQRGLAGGYEQYF
TGTGCCAGCAGCCAAAGGGGACTAGCGGGAGGCTACGAGCAGTACTTC
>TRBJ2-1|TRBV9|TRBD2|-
CASSVVSSGVYNEQFF
TGTGCCAGCAGCGTCGTGAGTAGCGGGGTCTACAATGAGCAGTTCTTC
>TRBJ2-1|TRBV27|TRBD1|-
CASSRQGRAYNEQFF
TGTGCCAGCAGTCGACAGGGGCGGGCCTACAATGAGCAGTTCTTC
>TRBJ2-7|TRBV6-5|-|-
CASSYSMLRGWEEAQYF
TGTGCCAGCAGTTACTCGATGTTGAGGGGCTGGGAAGAGGCCCAGTACTTC
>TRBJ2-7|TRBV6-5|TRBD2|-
CASSYSSGSPYEQYF
TGTGCCAGCAGTTACTCTAGCGGGAGTCCCTACGAGCAGTACTTC
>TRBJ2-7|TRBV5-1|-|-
CASKGLYEQYF
TGCGCCAGCAAAGGGTTATACGAGCAGTACTTC
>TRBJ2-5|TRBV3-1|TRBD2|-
CASNEGLAGQETRYF
TGTGCCAGCAACGAGGGACTAGCGGGCCAAGAGACCCGGTACTTC
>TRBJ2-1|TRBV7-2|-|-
CAGSPGAKPSYNEQFF
TGTGCCGGCAGCCCCGGGGCAAAGCCTTCCTACAATGAGCAGTTCTTC
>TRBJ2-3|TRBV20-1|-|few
CSAVPGPHRTDTQYF
TGCAGTGCGGTACCGGGACCACACCGCACAGATACGCAGTATTTT
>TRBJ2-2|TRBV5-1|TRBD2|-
CASSLAAGVSWELFF
TGCGCCAGCAGCTTGGCAGCGGGAGTTTCTTGGGAGCTGTTTTTT
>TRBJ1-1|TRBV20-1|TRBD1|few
CSAAGQVNTEAFF
TGCAGTGCGGCAGGACAGGTGAACACTGAAGCTTTCTTT
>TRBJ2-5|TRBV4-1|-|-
CASSQTPGLQETQYF
TGCGCCAGCAGCCAAACACCGGGACTCCAAGAGACCCAGTACTTC
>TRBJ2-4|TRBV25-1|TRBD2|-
CASSSQRLAVNEQYF
TGTGCAAGCAGTTCCCAAAGGCTAGCGGTGAATGAGCAGTACTTC
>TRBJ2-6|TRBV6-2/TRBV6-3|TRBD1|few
CASSYWTGPRPGANVLTF
TGTGCCAGCAGTTACTGGACAGGGCCCCGACCTGGGGCCAACGTCCTGACTTTC
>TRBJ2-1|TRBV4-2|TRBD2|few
CASSQEGLAGVTEYNEQFF
TGTGCCAGCAGCCAAGAGGGTCTAGCGGGAGTCACCGAGTACAATGAGCAGTTCTTC
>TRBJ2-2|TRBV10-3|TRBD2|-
CAISQAGGGNTGELFF
TGTGCCATCAGTCAAGCTGGCGGGGGGAACACCGGGGAGCTGTTTTTT
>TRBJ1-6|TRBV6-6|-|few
CASSYEESSYNSPLHF
TGTGCCAGCAGTTACGAGGAGAGCTCCTATAATTCACCCCTCCACTTT
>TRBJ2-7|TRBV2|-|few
CASSEGGAPYEQYF
TGTGCCAGCAGTGAAGGGGGGGCGCCCTACGAGCAGTACTTC
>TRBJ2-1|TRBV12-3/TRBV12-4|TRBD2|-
CASRLAGGRGETQFF
TGTGCCAGCAGACTAGCGGGAGGTAGAGGTGAGACCCAGTTCTTC
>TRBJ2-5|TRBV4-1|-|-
CASSQIPGESFSYNEQYF
TGCGCCAGCAGCCAAATTCCCGGTGAGTCCTTCTCCTACAATGAGCAGTACTTC
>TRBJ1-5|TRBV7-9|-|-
CASSSVQVNQPQHF
TGTGCCAGCAGCTCCGTACAGGTCAATCAGCCCCAGCATTTT
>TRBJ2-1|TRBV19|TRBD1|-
CASRPGQGILEQFF
TGTGCCAGTAGGCCGGGACAGGGTATCCTCGAGCAGTTCTTC
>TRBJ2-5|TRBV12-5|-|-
CASGTRGTQYF
TGTGCTAGTGGCACCCGGGGGACCCAGTACTTC
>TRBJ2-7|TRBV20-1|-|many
CSAPPNGGTGYEQYF
TGCAGTGCCCCCCCGAACGGGGGCACTGGGTACGAGCAGTACTTC
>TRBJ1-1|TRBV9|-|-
CASSGWEDNGAFF
TGTGCCAGCAGCGGGTGGGAAGATAATGGAGCTTTCTTT
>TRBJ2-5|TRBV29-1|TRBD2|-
CSVGNSGRGPYERYF
TGCAGCGTTGGAAATAGCGGGAGGGGCCCCTACGAGCGGTACTTC
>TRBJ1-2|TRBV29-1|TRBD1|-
CSARGTGHYGYTF
TGCAGCGCCCGAGGGACAGGCCATTATGGCTACACCTTC
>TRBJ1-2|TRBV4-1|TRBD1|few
CASRIEGARHGYTF
TGCGCCAGCAGGATAGAGGGGGCGCGTCATGGCTACACCTTC
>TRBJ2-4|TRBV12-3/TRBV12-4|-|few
CASTPGGVDIQYF
TGTGCCAGCACCCCCGGGGGCGTAGACATTCAGTACTTC
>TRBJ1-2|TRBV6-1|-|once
CAGSPRDGGLSGYTF
TGTGCCGGCAGTCCCCGGGACGGGGGGCTAAGTGGCTACACCTTC
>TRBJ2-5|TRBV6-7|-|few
CASSYLSGRKETQYF
TGTGCCAGCAGTTACCTCTCCGGACGAAAAGAGACCCAGTACTTC
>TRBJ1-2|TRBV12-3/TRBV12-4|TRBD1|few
CASTFARPDRPRGYTF
TGTGCCAGCACCTTTGCGAGACCGGACAGGCCCAGGGGCTACACCTTC
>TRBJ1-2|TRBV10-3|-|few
CATAPDPGNHGYTF
TGTGCCACCGCGCCGGATCCGGGGAACCATGGCTACACCTTC
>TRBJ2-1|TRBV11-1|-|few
CASSITFPGLSSYNEQFF
TGTGCCAGCAGCATAACTTTCCCGGGTCTAAGCTCCTACAATGAGCAGTTCTTC
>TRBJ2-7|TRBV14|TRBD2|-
CASRTSGNSYEQYF
TGTGCCAGTCGGACTAGCGGGAATTCCTACGAGCAGTACTTC
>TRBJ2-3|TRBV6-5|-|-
CASSYGSPLDTQYF
TGTGCCAGCAGTTACGGGTCTCCACTTGATACGCAGTATTTT
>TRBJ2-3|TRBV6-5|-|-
CASSYPDLRTDTQYF
TGTGCCAGCAGTTACCCCGACCTACGCACAGATACGCAGTATTTT
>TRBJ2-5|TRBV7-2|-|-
CASSLGASDGQETQYF
TGTGCCAGCAGCTTAGGGGCTAGCGATGGGCAAGAGACCCAGTACTTC
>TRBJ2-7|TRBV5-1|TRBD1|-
CASSLTTGQGAYEQYF
TGCGCCAGCAGCTTGACGACAGGACAGGGGGCCTACGAGCAGTACTTC
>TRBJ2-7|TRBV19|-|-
CASSQGASVVSEQYF
TGTGCCAGTAGTCAAGGGGCTAGCGTAGTAAGTGAGCAGTACTTC
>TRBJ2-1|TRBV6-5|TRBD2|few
CASSYSGLAGVNEQFF
TGTGCCAGCAGTTACTCGGGACTAGCGGGAGTTAATGAGCAGTTCTTC
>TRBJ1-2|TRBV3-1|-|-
CASSQNSVIYGYTF
TGTGCCAGCAGCCAAAATTCAGTTATCTATGGCTACACCTTC
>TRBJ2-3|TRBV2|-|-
CAGSEAPGRTDTQYF
TGTGCCGGCAGTGAAGCTCCAGGTCGCACAGATACGCAGTATTTT
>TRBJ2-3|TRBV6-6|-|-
CASSPDYLGRDTQYF
TGTGCCAGCAGCCCCGACTACCTGGGGCGAGATACGCAGTATTTT
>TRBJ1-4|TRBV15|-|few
CATSRTRQGNEKLFF
TGTGCCACCAGCAGGACCAGGCAGGGCAATGAAAAACTGTTTTTT
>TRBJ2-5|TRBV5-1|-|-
CASSLQGATLQETQYF
TGCGCCAGCAGCTTACAGGGAGCCACGCTCCAAGAGACCCAGTACTTC
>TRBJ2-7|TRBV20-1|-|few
CSARPLGNYEQYF
TGCAGTGCTCGACCACTGGGCAACTACGAGCAGTACTTC
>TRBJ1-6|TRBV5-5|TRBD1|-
CASSSTRTGPNSPLHF
TGTGCCAGCAGCTCGACCCGGACAGGGCCGAATTCACCCCTCCACTTT
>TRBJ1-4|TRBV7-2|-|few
CASSLQSNAAKEKLFF
TGTGCCAGCAGTTTACAGAGCAACGCAGCGAAAGAAAAACTGTTTTTT
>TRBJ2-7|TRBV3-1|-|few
CASSQSAGSLYEQYF
TGTGCCAGCAGCCAATCTGCCGGGAGTCTCTACGAGCAGTACTTC
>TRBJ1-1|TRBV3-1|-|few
CASSQDFGDTEAFF
TGTGCCAGCAGCCAAGATTTTGGCGACACAGAAGCTTTCTTT
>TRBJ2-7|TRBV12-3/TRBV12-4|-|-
CASKKGPRAYEQYF
TGTGCCAGCAAAAAGGGGCCCAGGGCCTACGAGCAGTACTTC
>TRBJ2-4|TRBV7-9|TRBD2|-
CASSFSGTSGSRAKNIQYF
TGTGCCAGCAGCTTTTCCGGGACTAGCGGGAGTCGAGCCAAAAACATTCAGTACTTC
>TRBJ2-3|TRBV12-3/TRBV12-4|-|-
CASSARPSADTDTEYF
TGTGCCAGCAGTGCCCGTCCTAGCGCAGACACAGATACGGAGTATTTT